These 13 T cell receptor beta chains came from one sample sequenced in a study of beta chain features in type 1 diabetes listed by TCRdb under 2018. What the research found in general, with its limitations: A moderate but significant shortening of TCRB CDR3 length was observed in type 1 diabetes patients in all four CD4+ subsets.

Receptors were amplified or captured by the immunoSEQ multiplex PCR assay. The High Capacity cDNA Reverse Transcription Kit was used to reverse transcribe all of the isolated RNA, meaning that expressed TCRB transcripts were what got sequenced. TCRdb holds this immuneACCESS table with in-frame rearrangements only. Some clones are missing; in checked studies, unresolved V genes explain under half, and the rest has no known cause. The sample records hundreds of thousands of clones, around an eighth of which are singletons. Approximately 0.039% of the sample is held by the ten biggest clonotypes. No antigens are known for them. Material for sequencing was naive CD4+ T cells from blood. The cell subset or site label, read with the paper, signifies: true naive CD4+ T cells. These receptors all stem from a man aged 18-30 years with type 1 diabetes.

This clone has only a few counts. This sequence joins TRBV11-2 and TRBJ2-6; D not resolved. Germline CDR1 and CDR2: SGHAT and FQNNGV. This CDR3 spans 14 amino acids. V lost 5 bases and J 1 base, leaving 6 bases between the germline ends. The CDR3 loop reads CASSVPSGANVLTF. CDR3 DNA sequence: TGTGCCAGCAGCGTCCCTTCTGGGGCCAACGTCCTGACTTTC.

This clone was recorded a few times. This chain links TRBV4-2 with TRBJ2-5; 11 bases map to TRBD2. The CDR3 loop spans 16 amino acids. The trim removed 2 bases at V and 0 bases at J, leaving 2 bases unmatched. Germline V gene sequence: CDR1 LGHNA, CDR2 YNFKEQ. The CDR3 protein is CASSQKTSGNQETQYF. DNA for the CDR3: TGTGCCAGCAGCCAAAAGACTAGCGGGAACCAAGAGACCCAGTACTTC.

The chain joins TRBV29-1 to TRBJ1-1; D is uncertain. Germline V gene data show CDR1 as SQVTM and CDR2 as ANQGSEA. The CDR3 runs to 10 residues. Trimming removed 6 bases from V and 7 bases from J, with 9 bases in between. CDR3 sequence reads: CSVGPNEAFF. CDR3 bases: TGCAGCGTAGGACCGAATGAAGCTTTCTTT.

This clone was counted only a few times. V is TRBV14 and J is TRBJ1-2; TRBD1 matches at 8 bases. CDR3 length: 15 amino acids. V shed 4 bases and J 7 bases; nucleotides not matched to a gene: 11. Germline CDR1 is SGHDN and CDR2 is FVKESK. CDR3 in amino acids: CASSPGQGVGRGYTF. The CDR3 coding sequence is TGTGCCAGCAGCCCCGGACAGGGAGTAGGTCGTGGCTACACCTTC.

The chain carries TRBV5-1 and TRBJ2-1; TRBD2 matches at 7 bases. V lost 0 bases, J lost 5 bases, and 2 bases stayed unmatched. Germline loops: CDR1 SGHRS, CDR2 YFSETQ. The CDR3 is 14 residues long. The CDR3 sequence: CASSLASGDNEQFF. As DNA, the CDR3 is TGCGCCAGCAGCTTGGCTAGCGGCGACAATGAGCAGTTCTTC.

V and J are TRBV11-2 and TRBJ2-1; D might be TRBD1 or TRBD2, each matching 6 bases. CDR1 is SGHAT and CDR2 is FQNNGV in the germline V gene. CDR3 size: 15 residues. With 5 bases removed from V and 4 bases from J, the gap between germline ends came to 15 bases. As DNA, the CDR3 is TGTGCCAGCAGCCAGGTTCGGGGGCGGTACAATGAGCAGTTCTTC. Its translation is CASSQVRGRYNEQFF.

This clone was found a few times. The rearrangement joins TRBV29-1 to TRBJ2-3; TRBD2 is a possible D gene (5 bases). V was clipped by 7 bases and J by 4 bases, with 12 bases between them. The germline V gene encodes CDR1 SQVTM and CDR2 ANQGSEA. There are 12 residues in the CDR3. CDR3: CSGTPGADTQYF. For the CDR3, the DNA is TGCAGCGGCACGCCCGGGGCAGATACGCAGTATTTT.

The chain uses TRBV28 and TRBJ1-5; D ambiguous. In germline, CDR1 is MDHEN, CDR2 SYDVKM. Trimming removed 2 bases from V and 7 bases from J, with 6 bases in between. The length of the CDR3 is 12 residues. The CDR3 protein is CASSLRLQPQHF. DNA of the CDR3: TGTGCCAGCAGTTTAAGACTGCAGCCCCAGCATTTT.

There are a few counts of this clone. The chain is built from TRBV27 and TRBJ1-1; D is unclear. Per the germline V gene, CDR1 is MNHEY and CDR2 is SMNVEV (reference sequence). The ends were cut back, 5 bases at V and 11 bases at J, with 18 bases in the middle. This CDR3 spans 13 amino acids. The CDR3 DNA follows: TGTGCCAGCAGTCCCGAGGTGGAGTTAAGGGCTTTCTTT. Encoded protein: CASSPEVELRAFF.

This rearrangement joins TRBV28 to TRBJ1-2; D uncertain. Trimming shortened V by 6 bases and J by 8 bases, and 13 bases separated the two germline ends. Germline loops: CDR1 MDHEN, CDR2 SYDVKM. The CDR3 has 12 residues. CDR3 loop: CASSPEVGGYTF. In DNA, the CDR3 is TGTGCCAGCAGCCCGGAGGTAGGGGGCTACACCTTC.

The chain couples TRBV7-9 to TRBJ2-4; D is perhaps TRBD2 (6 bases). The germline V gene encodes CDR1 SEHNR and CDR2 FQNEAQ (reference sequence). The CDR3 totals 15 residues. V lost 6 bases, J lost 6 bases, and 18 bases lay in between. The CDR3 sequence: CASSLRGGKGNIQYF. DNA of the CDR3: TGTGCCAGCAGTCTAAGAGGAGGGAAGGGAAACATTCAGTACTTC. Together with reference TRBV7-9 and TRBJ2-4, the CDR3 gives the full variable domain: DTGVSQNPRHKITKRGQNVTFRCDPISEHNRLYWYRQTLGQGPEFLTYFQNEAQLEKSRLLSDRFSAERPKGSFSTLEIQRTEQGDSAMYLCASSLRGGKGNIQYFGAGTRLSVL.

This clone has more than one count but fewer than ten. The chain has TRBV30 and TRBJ1-2, with a weak D call TRBD1 (5 bases). The V and J ends lost 2 bases and 4 bases respectively, with 11 bases between them. CDR1 and CDR2 (germline): GTSNPN, SVGIG (reference sequence). The CDR3 has 13 amino acids. CDR3 DNA sequence: TGTGCCTGGAGTTTTCAGGGACTCTATGGCTACACCTTC. Its protein product is CAWSFQGLYGYTF.

The chain has TRBV13 and TRBJ2-3; 10 nucleotides match TRBD1. The J segment lost 3 bases and the V segment lost 0 bases, leaving 3 bases of the junction unmatched. This CDR3 has 16 amino acids. Germline V CDR1 and CDR2: PRHDT, FYEKMQ (reference sequence). The CDR3 region is CASSLGMGQGTDTQYF. The CDR3 DNA sequence: TGTGCCAGCAGCTTAGGGATGGGACAGGGGACAGATACGCAGTATTTT.